This T cell receptor beta chain derives from a study of blood T cells in healthy people across ages. Study results and caveats: With age, beta diversity per million T cells declined roughly linearly, significantly by about 37.

Primers used in a second PCR of roughly 6 to 11 cycles were a sample-barcoded 5' primer and a J-beta primer mix. Each CDR3 protein gets one entry after TCRdb re-called the 5' RACE reads with MiXCR. Among 780,000 or so distinct CDR3 sequences, approximately 53% were seen once, and the ten largest hold roughly 25%. V was trimmed by 7 bases and J by 5 bases, leaving 14 bases between them. This CDR3 is built from 12 residues. Germline values: CDR1 DFQATT, CDR2 SNEGSKA (reference sequence). For this clonotype: Its antigen is not identified.

This chain links TRBV20-1 with TRBJ1-2; a possible D gene is TRBD1 (5 bases). Material: blood. This receptor was identified in a middle-aged man in good health. CDR3 residues: CSVRRGEYGYTF. DNA for the CDR3: TGCAGTGTTCGTCGAGGGGAATATGGCTACACCTTC.